This record looks at one T cell receptor beta chain sequence and its context. The target antigen is unknown. V lost 1 base to trimming and J lost 2 bases; unmatched junction nucleotides: 4. CDR3 size: 16 residues. Germline V gives CDR1 SGHTA, CDR2 FQGNSA. TCRB transcripts that were expressed got sequenced, as all of the isolated RNA had been reverse transcribed. TCRdb's table, derived via immunoSEQ multiplex PCR, lists solely in-frame clones and lacks some. The sample contains hundreds of thousands of clones, over 11% of which appear only once. The record originates from a study of beta chain features in type 1 diabetes. Study overall: Cells sorted and examined across all samples totaled around 110,000,000. Findings and caveats of the study: Type 1 diabetes patients had VDJ junctions that carried fewer insertions and more deletions. Type 1 diabetes patients had TCRB CDR3s that were shorter (moderately but significantly so) in all four CD4+ subsets. Any HLA type influence on TCRB rearrangement was left unresolved here.

The sequence was collected from a man aged 18 to 35 with type 1 diabetes. The chain recombines TRBV7-2 with TRBJ1-5; 8 bases are shared with TRBD1. The specimen sequenced was naive CD4+ T cells from blood. CDR3 nucleotide sequence: TGTGCCAGCAGCTTAGGGAGGGGACAGGGCAATCAGCCCCAGCATTTT. Its translation is CASSLGRGQGNQPQHF.